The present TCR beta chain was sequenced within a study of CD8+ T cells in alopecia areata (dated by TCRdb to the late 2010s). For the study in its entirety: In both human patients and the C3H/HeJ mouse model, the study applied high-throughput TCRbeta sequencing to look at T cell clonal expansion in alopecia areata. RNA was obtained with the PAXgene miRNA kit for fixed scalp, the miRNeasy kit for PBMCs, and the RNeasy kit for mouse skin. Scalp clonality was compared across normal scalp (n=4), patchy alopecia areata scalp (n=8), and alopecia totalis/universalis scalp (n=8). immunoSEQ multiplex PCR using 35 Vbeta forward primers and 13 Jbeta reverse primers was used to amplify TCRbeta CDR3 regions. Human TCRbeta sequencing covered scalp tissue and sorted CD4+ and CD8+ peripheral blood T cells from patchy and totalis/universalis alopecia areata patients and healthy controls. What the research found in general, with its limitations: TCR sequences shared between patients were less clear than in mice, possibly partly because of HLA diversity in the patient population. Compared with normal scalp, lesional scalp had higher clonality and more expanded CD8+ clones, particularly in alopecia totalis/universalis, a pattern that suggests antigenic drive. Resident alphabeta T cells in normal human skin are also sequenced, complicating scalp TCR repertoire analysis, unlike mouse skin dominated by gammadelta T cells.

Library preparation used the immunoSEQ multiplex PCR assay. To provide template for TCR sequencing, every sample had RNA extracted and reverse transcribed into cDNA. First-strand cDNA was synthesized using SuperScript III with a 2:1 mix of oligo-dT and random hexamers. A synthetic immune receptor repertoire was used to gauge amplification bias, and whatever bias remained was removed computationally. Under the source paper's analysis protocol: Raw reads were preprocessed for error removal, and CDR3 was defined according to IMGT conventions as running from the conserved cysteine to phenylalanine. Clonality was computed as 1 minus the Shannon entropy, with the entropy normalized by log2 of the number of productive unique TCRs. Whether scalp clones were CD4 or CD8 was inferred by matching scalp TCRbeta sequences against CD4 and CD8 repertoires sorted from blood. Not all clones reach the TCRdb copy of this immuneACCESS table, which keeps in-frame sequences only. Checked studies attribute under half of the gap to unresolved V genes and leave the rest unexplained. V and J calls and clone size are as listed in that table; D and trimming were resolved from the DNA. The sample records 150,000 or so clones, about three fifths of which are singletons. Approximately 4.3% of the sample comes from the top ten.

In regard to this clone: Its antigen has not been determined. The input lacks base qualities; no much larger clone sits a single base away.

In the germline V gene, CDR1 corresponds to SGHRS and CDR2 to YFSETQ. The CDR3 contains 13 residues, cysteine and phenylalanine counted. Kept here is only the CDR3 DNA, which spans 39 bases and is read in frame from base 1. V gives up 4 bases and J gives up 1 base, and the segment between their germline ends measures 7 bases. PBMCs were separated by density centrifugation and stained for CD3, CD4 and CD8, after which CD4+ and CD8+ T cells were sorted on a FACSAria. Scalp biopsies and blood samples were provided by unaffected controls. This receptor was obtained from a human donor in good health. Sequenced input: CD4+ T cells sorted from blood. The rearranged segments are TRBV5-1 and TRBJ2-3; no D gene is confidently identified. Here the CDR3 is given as CASSSARTDTQYF. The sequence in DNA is TGCGCCAGCAGCAGCGCCCGCACAGATACGCAGTATTTT.